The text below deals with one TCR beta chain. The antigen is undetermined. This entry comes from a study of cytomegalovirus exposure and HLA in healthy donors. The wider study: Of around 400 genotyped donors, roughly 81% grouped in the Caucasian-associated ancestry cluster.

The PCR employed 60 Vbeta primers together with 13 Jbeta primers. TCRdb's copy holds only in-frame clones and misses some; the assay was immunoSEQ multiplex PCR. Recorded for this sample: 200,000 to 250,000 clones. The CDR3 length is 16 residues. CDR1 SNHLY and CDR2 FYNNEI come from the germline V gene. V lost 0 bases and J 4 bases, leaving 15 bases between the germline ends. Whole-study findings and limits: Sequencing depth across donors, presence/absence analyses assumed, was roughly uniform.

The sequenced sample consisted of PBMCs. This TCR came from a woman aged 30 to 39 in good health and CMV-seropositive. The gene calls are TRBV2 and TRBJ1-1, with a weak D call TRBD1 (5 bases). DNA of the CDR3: TGTGCCAGCAGTGAAGCCAGGGAGGGTGTCGTCACTGAAGCTTTCTTT. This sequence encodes CASSEAREGVVTEAFF.